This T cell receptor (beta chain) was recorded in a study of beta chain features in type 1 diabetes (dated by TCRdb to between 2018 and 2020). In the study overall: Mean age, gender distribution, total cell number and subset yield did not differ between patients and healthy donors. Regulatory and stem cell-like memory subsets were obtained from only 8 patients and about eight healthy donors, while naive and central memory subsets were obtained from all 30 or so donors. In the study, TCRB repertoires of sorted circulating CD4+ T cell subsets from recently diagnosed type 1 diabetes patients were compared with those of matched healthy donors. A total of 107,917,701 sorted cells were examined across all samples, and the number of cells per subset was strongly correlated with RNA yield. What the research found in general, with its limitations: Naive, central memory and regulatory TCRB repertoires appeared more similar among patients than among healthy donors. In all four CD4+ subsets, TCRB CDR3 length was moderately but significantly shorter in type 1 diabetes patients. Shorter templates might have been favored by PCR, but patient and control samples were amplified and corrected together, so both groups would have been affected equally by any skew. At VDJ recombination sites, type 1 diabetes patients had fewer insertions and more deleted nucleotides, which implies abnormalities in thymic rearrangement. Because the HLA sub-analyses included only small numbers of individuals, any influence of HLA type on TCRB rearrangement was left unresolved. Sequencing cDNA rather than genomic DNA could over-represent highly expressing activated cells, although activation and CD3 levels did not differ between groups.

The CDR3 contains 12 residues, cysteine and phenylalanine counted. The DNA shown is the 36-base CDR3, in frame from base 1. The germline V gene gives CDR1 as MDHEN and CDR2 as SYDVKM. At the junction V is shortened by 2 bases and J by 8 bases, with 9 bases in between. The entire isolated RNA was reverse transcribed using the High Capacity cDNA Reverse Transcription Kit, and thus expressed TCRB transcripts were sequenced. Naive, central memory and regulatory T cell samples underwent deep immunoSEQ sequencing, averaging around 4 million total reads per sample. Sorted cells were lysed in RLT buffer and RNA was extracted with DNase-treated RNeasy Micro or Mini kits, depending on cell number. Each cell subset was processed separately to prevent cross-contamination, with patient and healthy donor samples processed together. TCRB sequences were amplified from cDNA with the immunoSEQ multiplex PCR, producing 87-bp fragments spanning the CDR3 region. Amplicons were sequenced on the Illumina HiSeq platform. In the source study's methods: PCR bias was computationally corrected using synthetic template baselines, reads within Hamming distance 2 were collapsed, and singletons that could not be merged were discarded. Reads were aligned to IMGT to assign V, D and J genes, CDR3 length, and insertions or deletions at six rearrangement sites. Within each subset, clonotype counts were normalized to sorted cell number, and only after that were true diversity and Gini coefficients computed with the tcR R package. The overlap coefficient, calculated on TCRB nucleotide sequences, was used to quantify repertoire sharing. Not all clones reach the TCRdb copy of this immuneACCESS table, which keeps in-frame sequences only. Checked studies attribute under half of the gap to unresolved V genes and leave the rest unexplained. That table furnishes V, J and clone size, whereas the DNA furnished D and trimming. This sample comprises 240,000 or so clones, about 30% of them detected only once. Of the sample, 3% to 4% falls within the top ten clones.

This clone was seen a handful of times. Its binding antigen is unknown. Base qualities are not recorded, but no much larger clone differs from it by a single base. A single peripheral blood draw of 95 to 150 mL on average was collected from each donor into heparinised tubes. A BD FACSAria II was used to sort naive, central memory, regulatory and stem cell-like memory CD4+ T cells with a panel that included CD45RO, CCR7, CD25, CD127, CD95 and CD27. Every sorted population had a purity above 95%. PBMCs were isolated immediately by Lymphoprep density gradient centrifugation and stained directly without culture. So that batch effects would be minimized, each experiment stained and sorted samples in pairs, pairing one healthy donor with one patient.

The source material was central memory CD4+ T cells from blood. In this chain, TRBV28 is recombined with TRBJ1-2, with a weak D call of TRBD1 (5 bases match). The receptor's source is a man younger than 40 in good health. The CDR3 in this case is CASSLQGEGYTF. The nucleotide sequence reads TGTGCCAGCAGTTTACAAGGGGAGGGCTACACCTTC.